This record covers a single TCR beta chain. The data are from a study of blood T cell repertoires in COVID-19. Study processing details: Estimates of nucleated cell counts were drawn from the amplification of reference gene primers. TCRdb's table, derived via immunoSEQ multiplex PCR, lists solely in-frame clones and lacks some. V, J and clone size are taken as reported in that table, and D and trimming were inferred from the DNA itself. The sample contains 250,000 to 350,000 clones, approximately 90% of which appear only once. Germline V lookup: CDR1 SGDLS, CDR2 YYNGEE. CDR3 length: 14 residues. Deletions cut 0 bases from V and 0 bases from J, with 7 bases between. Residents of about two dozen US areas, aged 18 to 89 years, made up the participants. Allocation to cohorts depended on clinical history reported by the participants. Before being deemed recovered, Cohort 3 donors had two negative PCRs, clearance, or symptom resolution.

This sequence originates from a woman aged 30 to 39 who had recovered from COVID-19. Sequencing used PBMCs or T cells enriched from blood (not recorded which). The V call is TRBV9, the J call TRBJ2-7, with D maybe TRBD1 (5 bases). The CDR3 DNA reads TGTGCCAGCAGCGTAGGACAGCGCTCCTACGAGCAGTACTTC. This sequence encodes CASSVGQRSYEQYF.